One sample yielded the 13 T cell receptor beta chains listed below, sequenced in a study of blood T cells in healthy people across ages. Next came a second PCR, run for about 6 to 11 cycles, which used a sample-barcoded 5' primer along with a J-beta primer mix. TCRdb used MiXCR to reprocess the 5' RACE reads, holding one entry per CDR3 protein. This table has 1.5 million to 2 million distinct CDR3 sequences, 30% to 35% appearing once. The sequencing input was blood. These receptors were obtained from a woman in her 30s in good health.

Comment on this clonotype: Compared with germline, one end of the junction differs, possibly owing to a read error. CDR3 sequence (DNA): TGTGTCTGGGGGTCAGACACAGATACGCAGTATTTT. This sequence encodes CVWGSDTDTQYF. The chain combines TRBV30 with TRBJ2-3, with D perhaps given as TRBD1 or TRBD2 (5 bases each). Germline V lookup: CDR1 GTSNPN, CDR2 SVGIG (reference sequence). The CDR3 runs 12 residues.

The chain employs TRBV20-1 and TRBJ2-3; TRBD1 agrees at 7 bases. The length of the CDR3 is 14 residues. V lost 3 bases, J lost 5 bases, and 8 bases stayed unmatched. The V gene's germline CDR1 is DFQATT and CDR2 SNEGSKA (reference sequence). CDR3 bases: TGCAGTGCTAGTAAAGGGGGCGAAGGAGATACGCAGTATTTT. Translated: CSASKGGEGDTQYF.

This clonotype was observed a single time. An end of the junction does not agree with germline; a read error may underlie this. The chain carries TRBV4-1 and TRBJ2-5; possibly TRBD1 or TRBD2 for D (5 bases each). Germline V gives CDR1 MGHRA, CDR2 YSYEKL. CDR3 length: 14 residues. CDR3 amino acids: CAGSQDGAMGEQYF. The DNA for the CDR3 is TGCGCCGGCAGCCAAGATGGGGCCATGGGGGAGCAGTACTTC.

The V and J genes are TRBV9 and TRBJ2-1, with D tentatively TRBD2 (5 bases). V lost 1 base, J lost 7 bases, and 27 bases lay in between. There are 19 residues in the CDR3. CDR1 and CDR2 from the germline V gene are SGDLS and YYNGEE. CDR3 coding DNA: TGTGCCAGCAGCGTACCCAGTAGAGGGCCAACTAACGACCCAAATGAGCAGTTCTTC. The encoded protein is CASSVPSRGPTNDPNEQFF.

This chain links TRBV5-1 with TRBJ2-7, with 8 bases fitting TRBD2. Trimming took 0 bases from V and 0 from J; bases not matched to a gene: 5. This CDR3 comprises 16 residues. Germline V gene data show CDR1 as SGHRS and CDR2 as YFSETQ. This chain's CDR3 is CASSLVTSGFSYEQYF. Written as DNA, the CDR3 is TGCGCCAGCAGCTTGGTTACTAGCGGTTTCTCCTACGAGCAGTACTTC.

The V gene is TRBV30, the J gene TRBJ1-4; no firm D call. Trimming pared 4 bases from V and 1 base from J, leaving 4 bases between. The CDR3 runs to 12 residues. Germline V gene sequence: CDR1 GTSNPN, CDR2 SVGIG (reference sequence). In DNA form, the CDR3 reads TGTGCCTGGAAAAGAACTAATGAAAAACTGTTTTTT. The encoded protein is CAWKRTNEKLFF.

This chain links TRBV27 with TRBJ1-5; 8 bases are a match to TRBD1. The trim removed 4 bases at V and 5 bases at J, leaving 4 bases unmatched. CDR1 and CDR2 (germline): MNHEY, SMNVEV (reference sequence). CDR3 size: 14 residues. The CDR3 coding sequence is TGTGCCAGCAGTTCCAGGGGGCGCGATCAGCCCCAGCATTTT. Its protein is CASSSRGRDQPQHF.

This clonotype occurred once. CDR3 coding DNA: TGTGCCAGCAGCCAGAGACCGGGACACGTCTCTGGAAACACCATATATTTT. This translates into CASSQRPGHVSGNTIYF. This chain connects TRBV3-1 to TRBJ1-3, with D maybe TRBD1 (6 bases). The CDR3 loop spans 17 amino acids. Germline lookup yields CDR1 LGHDT and CDR2 YNNKEL (reference sequence). The ends were cut back, 3 bases at V and 0 bases at J, with 15 bases in the middle.

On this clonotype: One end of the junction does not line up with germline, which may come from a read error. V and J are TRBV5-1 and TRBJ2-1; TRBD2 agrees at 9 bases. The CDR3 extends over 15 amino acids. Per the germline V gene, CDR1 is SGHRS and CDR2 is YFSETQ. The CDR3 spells CTSSLAGSSYNEQFF. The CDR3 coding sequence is TGCACCAGCTCCCTAGCGGGAAGCTCCTACAATGAGCAGTTCTTC.

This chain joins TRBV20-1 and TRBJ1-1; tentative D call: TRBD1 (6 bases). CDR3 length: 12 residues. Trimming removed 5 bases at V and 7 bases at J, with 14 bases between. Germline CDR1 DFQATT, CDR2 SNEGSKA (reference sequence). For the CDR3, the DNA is TGCAGTGCTTCGGGACACCGCTTTGAAGCTTTCTTT. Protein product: CSASGHRFEAFF.

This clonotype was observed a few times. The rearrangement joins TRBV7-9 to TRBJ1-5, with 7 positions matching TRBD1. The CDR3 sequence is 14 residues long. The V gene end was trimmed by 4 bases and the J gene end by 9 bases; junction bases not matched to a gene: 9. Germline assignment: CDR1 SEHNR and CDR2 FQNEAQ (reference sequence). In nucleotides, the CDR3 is TGTGCCAGCAGCTCGACAGGGTCTAATATGCCCCAGCATTTT. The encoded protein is CASSSTGSNMPQHF. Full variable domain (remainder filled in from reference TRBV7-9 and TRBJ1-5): DTGVSQNPRHKITKRGQNVTFRCDPISEHNRLYWYRQTLGQGPEFLTYFQNEAQLEKSRLLSDRFSAERPKGSFSTLEIQRTEQGDSAMYLCASSSTGSNMPQHFGDGTRLSIL.

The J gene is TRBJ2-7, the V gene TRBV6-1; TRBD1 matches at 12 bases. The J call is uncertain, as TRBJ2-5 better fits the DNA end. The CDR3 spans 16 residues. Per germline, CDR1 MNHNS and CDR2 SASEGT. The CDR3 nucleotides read TGTGCCAGCAGGGCCGGGACAGGGGGCTTCCATGAGACCCAGTACTTC. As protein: CASRAGTGGFHETQYF.

CDR3 DNA sequence: TGTGCCAGCTCACCGCCCGCCGGGACAGGGCACTCTGGAAACACCATATATTTT. This sequence encodes CASSPPAGTGHSGNTIYF. This sequence joins TRBV18 and TRBJ1-3; 9 nucleotides align to TRBD1. The V gene end was trimmed by 3 bases and the J gene end by 0 bases; junction bases not matched to a gene: 9. The CDR3 contains 18 residues. CDR1 is KGHSH and CDR2 is LQKENI in the germline V gene.